Below are 29 T cell receptor beta chains sequenced from a single sample in a study of vaccination and CD4 T cells after COVID-19. Cultured CD4+ T cell DNA underwent sequencing with the Oncomine TCR Beta short-read assay. TCRdb reprocessed the PCR reads with MiXCR, giving one entry per CDR3 protein. Of roughly 25,000 distinct CDR3 sequences detected, about 56% appear once; the ten largest clones hold over 7.5%. No antigen has been assigned to these receptors. Specified treatment: roughly 11-day PBMC culture with coronavirus spike peptide pools or control peptides (ViraFEST assay). The sequenced material came from CD4+ T cells from blood, cultured in vitro. Receptors originate from a human donor who had recovered from COVID-19.

With regard to this clonotype: Here the CDR3 omits its conserved ending phenylalanine or tryptophan, so a read error is the likely source. The chain carries TRBV20-1 and TRBJ2-3; D is undetermined. Germline V gene lookup returns CDR1 DFQATT and CDR2 SNEGSKA (reference sequence). CDR3 length equals 12 residues. V was pared by 5 bases and J by 7 bases, with 13 bases between. In nucleotides, the CDR3 is TGCAGTGCTCCCCCCCGAGCCCATACGCAGTATTCT. It translates to CSAPPRAHTQYS.

The CDR3 coding sequence is TGTGCCTGGACCATGGTGAGGAATTCACCCCTCCACTTT. Amino acid sequence: CAWTMVRNSPLHF. This rearrangement joins TRBV30 to TRBJ1-6; D is uncertain. CDR3 size: 13 residues. The V end was cut by 4 bases, the J end by 7 bases, with 11 bases between. Germline-derived CDR1 and CDR2 are GTSNPN and SVGIG (reference sequence).

V usage is TRBV20-1 and J usage is TRBJ2-7, with TRBD2 matching over 11 bases. Germline V CDR1 and CDR2: DFQATT, SNEGSKA (reference sequence). J lost 3 bases, V lost 0 bases, and 7 bases had no gene match. The CDR3 has 16 residues. The CDR3 DNA follows: TGCAGTGCTAGAGATCCGTCCACTAGCGGGAGCTACGAGCAGTACTTC. Amino acids: CSARDPSTSGSYEQYF.

This clonotype appeared a single time. The chain carries TRBV5-1 and TRBJ1-3; 7 nucleotides agree with TRBD1. The CDR3 is 17 amino acids. V was clipped by 0 bases and J by 0 bases; unmatched bases: 6. The V gene's germline CDR1 is SGHRS and CDR2 YFSETQ. The DNA for the CDR3 is TGCGCCAGCAGCTTGGACAGGGGAGGAGACTCTGGAAACACCATATATTTT. Residues: CASSLDRGGDSGNTIYF.

This rearrangement joins TRBV20-1 to TRBJ2-7; unclear D gene. This CDR3 spans 15 amino acids. V lost 1 base and J lost 1, with 14 bases in between. Germline CDR1 is DFQATT and CDR2 is SNEGSKA (reference sequence). Here the CDR3 DNA reads TGCAGTGCTAGAGTGGTATACAGCGATTCCTACGAGCAGTACTTC. Protein sequence: CSARVVYSDSYEQYF.

The chain uses TRBV20-1 and TRBJ2-3; perhaps TRBD1 as D (6 bases). The CDR3 totals 15 residues. Germline V gene data show CDR1 as DFQATT and CDR2 as SNEGSKA (reference sequence). Deletions cut 2 bases from V and 2 bases from J, with 14 bases between. Here the CDR3 DNA reads TGCAGTGCTAGAAAACAGGGACCCCTCACAGATACGCAGTATTTT. Residues: CSARKQGPLTDTQYF.

The chain joins TRBV6-2 or TRBV6-3 to TRBJ1-1; D perhaps matches TRBD1 (5 bases). CDR1 MNHEY and CDR2 SVGEGT come from the germline V gene. V gave up 6 bases and J gave up 1 base, with 9 bases separating them. The CDR3 has 13 amino acids. In DNA, the CDR3 is TGTGCCAGCAGCTCGACAGCGAACACTGAAGCTTTCTTT. As protein: CASSSTANTEAFF.

The chain couples TRBV12-3 or TRBV12-4 to TRBJ2-5, with D uncertain. V lost 5 bases and J lost 1, with 20 bases in between. This CDR3 is built from 17 residues. CDR3 sequence: CASSPLGWELVQETQYF. CDR3 DNA sequence: TGTGCCAGCAGTCCTCTGGGTTGGGAATTAGTCCAAGAGACCCAGTACTTC.

Only a few counts were recorded for this clonotype. The chain links TRBV6-2 or TRBV6-3 to TRBJ1-5; possibly TRBD1 for D (5 bases). The CDR3 sequence is 13 residues long. The V gene's germline CDR1 is MNHEY and CDR2 SVGEGT. V was pared by 11 bases and J by 3 bases, with 14 bases between. The CDR3 region is CAGGRIPNQPQHF. CDR3 nucleotide sequence: TGTGCCGGGGGAAGGATACCCAATCAGCCCCAGCATTTT.

V usage is TRBV4-3 and J usage is TRBJ1-2, with unresolved D. V was trimmed by 1 base and J by 7 bases, leaving 19 bases between them. CDR3 length equals 16 residues. The germline V gene encodes CDR1 LGHNA and CDR2 YSLEER. CDR3 sequence reads: CASSQVSLGKKGGYTF. The CDR3 DNA is TGCGCCAGCAGCCAAGTCTCGTTAGGGAAAAAGGGTGGCTACACCTTC.

This clonotype was seen more than once but under ten times. This rearrangement joins TRBV10-3 to TRBJ1-5, with D maybe TRBD1 (5 bases). This CDR3 comprises 13 residues. V lost 11 bases to trimming and J lost 6 bases, with 17 bases between them. The germline V gene has CDR1 ENHRY and CDR2 SYGVKD. The CDR3: CAAAGGSGQPQHF. The CDR3 DNA follows: TGTGCCGCCGCGGGGGGTAGCGGTCAGCCCCAGCATTTT.

The chain has TRBV28 and TRBJ1-2; TRBD1 is a possible D gene (5 bases). The CDR3 extends over 14 amino acids. V was cut by 3 bases and J by 2 bases, with 10 bases left in between. Per the germline V gene, CDR1 is MDHEN and CDR2 is SYDVKM. The CDR3, as DNA: TGTGCCAGCAGTTTGCGGGGCGGAAACTATGGCTACACCTTC. It is translated as CASSLRGGNYGYTF.

CDR3 sequence reads: CASSVADSSYEQYF. DNA of the CDR3: TGTGCCAGCAGTGTGGCCGATAGCTCCTACGAGCAGTACTTC. The chain uses TRBV2 and TRBJ2-7; D is uncertain. The CDR3 length is 14 residues. Per germline, CDR1 SNHLY and CDR2 FYNNEI. Trimming cost V 4 bases and J 0 bases, with 10 bases left between them.

Written as DNA, the CDR3 is TGTGCCAGCAGCGAGGGACAGGGTGTTGGAAAACTGTTTTTT. Amino acids: CASSEGQGVGKLFF. The rearrangement joins TRBV7-9 to TRBJ1-4; 9 nucleotides line up with TRBD1. CDR3 size: 14 residues. In germline, CDR1 is SEHNR, CDR2 FQNEAQ (reference sequence). The junction had 8 bases not matched to a gene; V was cut back by 5 bases and J by 10 bases.

This chain joins TRBV2 and TRBJ1-2; D gene uncertain. Germline V gene sequence: CDR1 SNHLY, CDR2 FYNNEI. V was shortened by 3 bases and J by 4 bases, with 12 bases between the two germline ends. The CDR3 is made up of 14 amino acids. The CDR3 loop reads CASSERAAGYGYTF. The CDR3 DNA follows: TGTGCCAGCAGTGAGAGGGCGGCGGGCTATGGCTACACCTTC.

CDR3 sequence (DNA): TGTGCCAGTAGGATGACGGCCAACGGGGAGCTGTTTTTT. Translated: CASRMTANGELFF. This chain joins TRBV19 and TRBJ2-2; no firm D call. CDR1 is LNHDA and CDR2 is SQIVND in the germline V gene (reference sequence). V gave up 6 bases and J gave up 7 bases, with 12 bases separating them. There are 13 residues in the CDR3.

This clonotype is medium-sized in the sample. V and J are TRBV29-1 and TRBJ1-5; 9 nucleotides match TRBD1. V was clipped by 4 bases and J by 5 bases; unmatched bases: 0. The germline V gene encodes CDR1 SQVTM and CDR2 ANQGSEA. The CDR3 is 12 amino acids. CDR3 sequence reads: CSVGTGDQPQHF. CDR3 DNA: TGCAGCGTTGGGACAGGGGATCAGCCCCAGCATTTT.

The chain recombines TRBV29-1 with TRBJ1-2; D is ambiguous. Trimming took off 3 bases at V and 8 bases at J, with 13 bases between the two ends. This CDR3 contains 12 residues. The germline V gene encodes CDR1 SQVTM and CDR2 ANQGSEA. CDR3: CSVDREVEGYTF. CDR3 DNA: TGCAGCGTTGACAGAGAGGTAGAGGGCTACACCTTC.

This clonotype was seen only a few times. The genes are TRBV6-1 and TRBJ1-6; D uncertain. CDR3 length equals 13 residues. V was cut by 3 bases and J by 10 bases, with 10 bases left in between. CDR1 and CDR2 from the germline V gene are MNHNS and SASEGT. CDR3 sequence: CASSDGRYSPLHF. The CDR3, as DNA: TGTGCCAGCAGTGATGGGAGGTACTCACCCCTCCACTTT.

The genes are TRBV10-3 and TRBJ2-7, with a weak D call TRBD1 (5 bases). V shed 6 bases and J shed 3 bases, with 9 bases lying between them. Germline V gene lookup returns CDR1 ENHRY and CDR2 SYGVKD. This CDR3 is built from 12 residues. The CDR3: CAISPQGYEQYF. The DNA of the CDR3 is TGTGCCATCAGCCCGCAGGGCTACGAGCAGTACTTC.

The rearrangement uses TRBV28 and TRBJ2-5; no reliable D call. Germline CDR1 and CDR2: MDHEN and SYDVKM. V was clipped by 5 bases and J by 6 bases, with 7 bases between them. This CDR3 has 11 amino acids. The CDR3 DNA reads TGTGCCAGCAGTCCCCGACAGACCCAGTACTTC. This gives the protein CASSPRQTQYF.

The V gene is TRBV10-3, the J gene TRBJ1-5; a weak D match, TRBD1 (5 bases). The germline CDR1 and CDR2 sequences are ENHRY and SYGVKD. V gave up 8 bases and J gave up 3 bases, with 11 bases separating them. This CDR3 has 13 residues. The CDR3 here is CAIWDGHNQPQHF. CDR3 coding DNA: TGTGCCATCTGGGACGGCCACAATCAGCCCCAGCATTTT.

In its sample, this clonotype was seen a few times. The chain links TRBV28 to TRBJ1-2; D may be TRBD1 (6 bases). V lost 5 bases to trimming and J lost 2 bases, with 15 bases between them. The CDR3 is 15 residues long. The V gene's germline CDR1 is MDHEN and CDR2 SYDVKM. For the CDR3, the DNA is TGTGCCAGCAGTCGACCAGCGCAGGGGAACTATGGCTACACCTTC. Translated, it gives CASSRPAQGNYGYTF.

This clonotype was observed a handful of times. The J gene is TRBJ1-5, the V gene TRBV6-1; 9 bases agree with TRBD1. Germline values: CDR1 MNHNS, CDR2 SASEGT. Losses at the gene ends were 10 bases for V and 6 bases for J; bases not matched to a gene: 10. The CDR3 runs 14 residues. CDR3 nucleotide sequence: TGTGCCACCAGACAGGGGGGGCGGGGTCAGCCCCAGCATTTT. Its protein product is CATRQGGRGQPQHF.

CDR3 protein: CAISGSRTGGLYEQYF. The CDR3 DNA reads as TGTGCCATCAGTGGGTCGCGGACAGGAGGTCTGTACGAGCAGTACTTC. The chain combines TRBV10-3 with TRBJ2-7, with TRBD1 matching over 7 bases. The V gene end was trimmed by 4 bases and the J gene end by 4 bases; junction bases not matched to a gene: 13. CDR3 length: 16 residues. Germline CDR1 is ENHRY and CDR2 is SYGVKD.

V and J are TRBV7-9 and TRBJ1-2, with D unresolved. Per germline, CDR1 SEHNR and CDR2 FQNEAQ (reference sequence). Trimming stripped 8 bases from V and 1 base from J, with 8 bases between. The CDR3 covers 12 residues. CDR3 loop: CASQANNYGYTF. The CDR3 DNA is TGTGCCAGCCAGGCCAATAACTATGGCTACACCTTC.

This clonotype was picked up a small number of times. The chain joins TRBV12-3 or TRBV12-4 to TRBJ1-1; maybe TRBD1 (5 bases). The CDR3 is 14 residues long. V was pared by 2 bases and J by 5 bases, with 12 bases between. CDR3 in DNA: TGTGCCAGCAGTTTACAGGGTGGTTGGACTGAAGCTTTCTTT. As protein: CASSLQGGWTEAFF.

This chain joins TRBV6-2 or TRBV6-3 and TRBJ2-3; D call uncertain. Germline lookup yields CDR1 MNHEY and CDR2 SVGEGT. This CDR3 contains 13 residues. Trimming removed 0 bases from V and 10 bases from J, with 11 bases in between. DNA of the CDR3: TGTGCCAGCAGTTACTCGATAGGATCCGCGCAGTATTTT. Amino acids: CASSYSIGSAQYF.

V and J are TRBV7-2 and TRBJ2-1; no clear D gene. Trimming left V 6 bases short and J 6 bases short, with 12 bases between. In germline, CDR1 is SGHTA, CDR2 FQGNSA. CDR3 length: 13 residues. DNA for the CDR3: TGTGCCAGCAGGGGTAGTGTGGGCAATGAGCAGTTCTTC. This translates into CASRGSVGNEQFF.